These T cell receptor beta chains were read from a single sample in a study of cytomegalovirus exposure and HLA in healthy donors. Generated by immunoSEQ multiplex PCR, the TCRdb table keeps only in-frame clones and is missing some. The sample data list under 200,000 clones. The sample comprised PBMCs. Receptor source: a woman aged 18-29 years in good health and CMV-seropositive. The conserved cysteine and the conserved F or W are not part of the CDR3 here. Each record gives: J gene, V gene, CDR3 protein.

TRBJ1-3 TRBV6-5 ASSNRRGNTIY
TRBJ2-2 TRBV14 ASSRQKFTGELF
TRBJ1-5 TRBV12-5 ASGPDRTHPEPQH
TRBJ2-5 TRBV2 ASSGEQETQY
TRBJ1-2 TRBV6-6 ASNDRGANYGYT
TRBJ2-7 TRBV5-1 ASSTGGTGPGQY
TRBJ1-5 TRBV6-1 ASSEEQFSNQPQH
TRBJ2-1 TRBV5-1 ASSFGGVYNEQF
TRBJ2-3 TRBV10-3 AISGTMTYTDTQY
TRBJ2-4 TRBV19 ASSSDRVDIQY
TRBJ2-7 TRBV6-5 ASTSGARYEQY
TRBJ1-4 TRBV6-4 ASSLPSRGRGMTNEKLF
TRBJ2-7 TRBV4-1 ASSQALDRGAYEQY
TRBJ2-1 TRBV5-1 ASSSQGLAGAPEQF
TRBJ1-2 TRBV5-4 ASSLEPSNYGYT
TRBJ2-5 TRBV9 ASSSAGVQETQY
TRBJ2-7 TRBV12-5 ASGLPSGEQY
TRBJ2-7 TRBV4-2 ASSQVSGGTYEQY
TRBJ1-1 TRBV7-9 ASSLAPGGNTEAF
TRBJ2-7 TRBV27 ASSSPGLAGGPSYEQY
TRBJ1-2 TRBV6-1 ASSDWGVGGYT
TRBJ1-4 TRBV29-1 SVGLRGEKLF
TRBJ2-1 TRBV4-2 ASSQDGGVGEQF
TRBJ1-4 TRBV7-9 ASSNGQGTNEKLF
TRBJ2-1 TRBV7-3 ASSHRGSINEQF
TRBJ2-1 TRBV11-2 ASSLGPGSPYNEQF
TRBJ2-3 TRBV29-1 SVDDRGKDTQY
TRBJ1-1 TRBV7-2 ASSSGDRVSEAF
TRBJ1-4 TRBV4-3 ASSQDRIRREKLF
TRBJ2-1 TRBV7-6 ASSFFAGGYNEQF
TRBJ2-1 TRBV5-1 ASSLDSYNEQF
TRBJ2-5 TRBV18 ASSPPLSLETQY
TRBJ2-5 TRBV15 ATSRGLAGEQETQY
TRBJ1-3 TRBV6-5 ASSYSASGQGNTIY
TRBJ2-7 TRBV30 AWSWDNSYEQY
TRBJ1-2 TRBV4-3 ASSRQGTKGYT
TRBJ2-2 TRBV5-4 ASSLATSARGGELF
TRBJ1-1 TRBV30 AWSQGTEAF
TRBJ2-1 TRBV2 ASLAGVPNEQF
TRBJ2-3 TRBV13 ASSTRDGGTDTQY
TRBJ2-2 TRBV18 ASSPRGYGTGELF
TRBJ2-7 TRBV5-1 ASSLDGTRTYEQY
TRBJ1-2 TRBV6-5 ASRGVYGYT
TRBJ2-7 TRBV7-2 ASSSSSYEQY
TRBJ2-7 TRBV25-1 ASSEGGRYEQY
TRBJ2-5 TRBV11-2 ASSFRFGRLAGEEETQY
TRBJ2-3 TRBV7-7 ASSLGGRSSTDTQY
TRBJ2-7 TRBV6-1 ASSTAWDNYYEQY
TRBJ1-6 TRBV6-8 ASSYSRGQLSNSPLH
TRBJ1-2 TRBV6-5 ASSFTRDRVGGYT
TRBJ1-1 TRBV19 ASSTTGGGNTEAF
TRBJ2-7 TRBV2 ASSSSGVTTEQY
TRBJ1-1 TRBV6-5 ASSPTGGNTEAF
TRBJ1-1 TRBV4-1 ASSQEGWVSNTEAF
TRBJ2-5 TRBV7-9 ASSSLAVRFGETQY
TRBJ1-2 TRBV5-1 ASSLQNYGYT
TRBJ1-2 TRBV15 ATSRDLEGTGDGYT
TRBJ1-6 TRBV7-9 ASSPRLRADNSPLH
TRBJ1-1 TRBV7-9 ASSKPGSRTEAF
TRBJ2-7 TRBV4-2 ASSQERWAGARY